The 20 T cell receptor beta chains listed next were all sequenced from one sample in a study of T-cell reconstitution after alpha-beta-depleted transplantation in children. The TCRbeta library incorporated unique molecular identifiers. TCRdb recomputed calls from the PCR reads with MiXCR, one row per CDR3 protein. The sample carries about 400,000 distinct CDR3 sequences, about a fifth recorded once. The specimen was PBMCs from the stem cell graft donor, collected from the stem cell graft. The receptors stem from a human donor who donated a stem cell graft to a child with acute myeloid leukemia.

The chain uses TRBV29-1 and TRBJ2-6; 7 bases are a match to TRBD1. Germline V gives CDR1 SQVTM, CDR2 ANQGSEA. Trimming took 6 bases from V and 0 from J; bases not matched to a gene: 5. The CDR3 loop spans 15 amino acids. In DNA form, the CDR3 reads TGCAGCGTGGGGAACAGGGGCTCTGGGGCCAACGTCCTGACTTTC. Translating gives CSVGNRGSGANVLTF. Based on the CDR3 plus reference TRBV29-1 and TRBJ2-6, the full variable domain is SAVISQKPSRDICQRGTSLTIQCQVDSQVTMMFWYRQQPGQSLTLIATANQGSEATYESGFVIDKFPISRPNLTFSTLTVSNMSPEDSSIYLCSVGNRGSGANVLTFGAGSRLTVL.

This clonotype was detected many times. The chain combines TRBV12-3 or TRBV12-4 with TRBJ2-7; TRBD2 agrees at 10 bases. V lost 6 bases and J lost 1; bases outside the gene matches: 3. CDR3 length: 14 amino acids. The CDR3 loop reads CASRTTSGSYEQYF. The CDR3 region has the DNA TGTGCCAGCAGGACGACTAGCGGGTCCTACGAGCAGTACTTC.

The chain joins TRBV12-3 or TRBV12-4 to TRBJ1-1; 8 nucleotides agree with TRBD1. This CDR3 spans 14 amino acids. Germline trimming cut 5 bases from V and 0 bases from J; bases unmatched to any gene: 2. The CDR3 region has the DNA TGTGCCAGCAGTATGACAGGGGTGAACACTGAAGCTTTCTTT. It specifies CASSMTGVNTEAFF.

Details on this clonotype: Sequence at one end of the junction differs from germline and may be a read error. The chain carries TRBV7-2 and TRBJ2-5; D not certain. Germline assignment: CDR1 SGHTA and CDR2 FQGNSA. The CDR3 is 13 residues long. The CDR3 nucleotides are TGTGCCAGCACCTTAGGACGTCAAGAGACCCAGTACTTC. Residues: CASTLGRQETQYF.

At least ten counts were recorded for this clonotype. This chain joins TRBV7-2 and TRBJ1-2; D ambiguous. V lost 7 bases and J lost 0, with 6 bases in between. The CDR3 loop spans 12 amino acids. Germline V gene lookup returns CDR1 SGHTA and CDR2 FQGNSA. CDR3 DNA: TGTGCCAGCACCCAGACTAACTATGGCTACACCTTC. It is translated as CASTQTNYGYTF.

This clonotype occurred a few times. This chain joins TRBV28 and TRBJ2-1, with D uncertain. The CDR3 has 14 amino acids. The V and J ends lost 2 bases and 3 bases respectively, with 8 bases between them. Germline V CDR1 and CDR2: MDHEN, SYDVKM. In DNA form, the CDR3 reads TGTGCCAGCAGTTTAGTAAGAGTCTACAATGAGCAGTTCTTC. It specifies CASSLVRVYNEQFF.

V usage is TRBV12-3 or TRBV12-4 and J usage is TRBJ2-1; 10 positions match TRBD2. This CDR3 is built from 20 residues. V shed 2 bases and J 3 bases; nucleotides not matched to a gene: 16. CDR3 nucleotide sequence: TGTGCCAGCAGTTTATCGTCTAGGGCTAGCGGGAGATTTAGCTACAATGAGCAGTTCTTC. Translating gives CASSLSSRASGRFSYNEQFF.

This clonotype was counted only a few times. The CDR3 bases are TGTGCCACCAGCTCCCCTCTGGAGACAGGGGTCACCGGGGAGCTGTTTTTT. Translated, it gives CATSSPLETGVTGELFF. The chain couples TRBV15 to TRBJ2-2; 8 bases match TRBD1. This CDR3 contains 17 residues. CDR1 and CDR2 (germline): LNHNV, YYDKDF (reference sequence). The junction had 12 bases not matched to a gene; V was cut back by 5 bases and J by 4 bases.

The chain has TRBV6-1 and TRBJ2-7; D uncertain. Trimming pared 4 bases from V and 4 bases from J, leaving 17 bases between. The CDR3 has 15 residues. Germline V gene sequence: CDR1 MNHNS, CDR2 SASEGT. CDR3 nucleotides: TGTGCCAGCAGTGTCTATACTGGACCCCTTTACGAGCAGTACTTC. This codes for CASSVYTGPLYEQYF.

This chain connects TRBV5-5 to TRBJ2-7, with D possibly TRBD2 on 6 matching bases. CDR3 length: 16 amino acids. V lost 5 bases to trimming and J lost 4 bases, with 22 bases between them. CDR1 and CDR2 from the germline V gene are SGHKS and YYEKEE (reference sequence). The CDR3 DNA sequence: TGTGCCAGCAGGTGGGCAGGGAAGGCGGGAAGATACGAGCAGTACTTC. It encodes CASRWAGKAGRYEQYF.

CDR3 nucleotides: TGTGCCAGCAGCTTCGGGACAGGTGCCTCCTACGAGCAGTACTTC. This gives the protein CASSFGTGASYEQYF. This chain uses TRBV7-2 with TRBJ2-7, with 8 bases fitting TRBD1. The V gene end was trimmed by 3 bases and the J gene end by 0 bases; junction bases not matched to a gene: 4. This CDR3 region has 15 residues. The V gene's germline CDR1 is SGHTA and CDR2 FQGNSA.

CDR3 nucleotides: TGTGCCAGCAGTTACACTGGGCAGCGGATCCGGAGCAACCAAGAGACCCAGTACTTC. Its translation is CASSYTGQRIRSNQETQYF. This chain connects TRBV6-2 or TRBV6-3 to TRBJ2-5; a weak D match, TRBD2 (5 bases). The germline V gene encodes CDR1 MNHEY and CDR2 SVGEGT. Trimming took off 2 bases at V and 0 bases at J, with 22 bases between the two ends. CDR3 length equals 19 residues.

There are a few counts of this clonotype. This chain connects TRBV20-1 to TRBJ2-7; a weak D match, TRBD2 (6 bases). From germline, CDR1 is DFQATT and CDR2 SNEGSKA (reference sequence). With 5 bases removed from V and 2 bases from J, the gap between germline ends came to 16 bases. This CDR3 region has 14 residues. The DNA for the CDR3 is TGCAGTGCTCCCAAAGCGGGTCAAGCCTACGAGCAGTACTTC. Translation: CSAPKAGQAYEQYF.

This clonotype turned up a few times. The rearrangement uses TRBV29-1 and TRBJ2-7, with D perhaps TRBD2 (6 bases). The CDR3 is 12 residues long. Trimming took 3 bases from V and 6 from J, leaving 12 bases between them. Germline V gene data show CDR1 as SQVTM and CDR2 as ANQGSEA. CDR3 DNA: TGCAGCGTTGATGCAGGGAGGCGCGAGCAGTACTTC. Translated, it gives CSVDAGRREQYF.

This clonotype was found a few times. The gene calls are TRBV6-1 and TRBJ2-7, with D perhaps matching TRBD1 (6 bases). Deletions cut 10 bases from V and 2 bases from J, with 12 bases between. This CDR3 spans 12 amino acids. Germline V lookup: CDR1 MNHNS, CDR2 SASEGT. The CDR3 spells CATQQGTYEQYF. DNA for the CDR3: TGTGCCACACAACAGGGAACCTACGAGCAGTACTTC.

This chain uses TRBV5-1 with TRBJ2-1, with TRBD2 matching over 8 bases. V shed 4 bases, J shed 1 base, and the junction held 13 bases outside the gene matches. Looked up from germline, CDR1 is SGHRS and CDR2 is YFSETQ. The CDR3 totals 18 residues. CDR3 bases: TGCGCCAGCAGCCCTGCCGGGGCTAGCGGGCATTCCTACAATGAGCAGTTCTTC. Residues: CASSPAGASGHSYNEQFF.

The chain uses TRBV24-1 and TRBJ2-1; the D gene is possibly TRBD2 (6 bases). V was clipped by 4 bases and J by 8 bases, with 20 bases between them. CDR3 size: 16 residues. Germline V gene sequence: CDR1 KGHDR, CDR2 SFDVKD. CDR3 residues: CATSDRQPGLRDEQFF. The CDR3 DNA reads TGTGCCACCAGTGACCGCCAGCCGGGACTCCGGGATGAGCAGTTCTTC.

This clonotype was counted only a few times. The chain has TRBV27 and TRBJ2-1; 10 positions agree with TRBD1. The CDR3 has 20 amino acids. The germline CDR1 and CDR2 sequences are MNHEY and SMNVEV (reference sequence). V shed 2 bases and J 0 bases; nucleotides not matched to a gene: 13. The CDR3 DNA sequence: TGTGCCAGCAGTTTAACCTTCAGGGACAGGGGCAAAAGCTCCTACAATGAGCAGTTCTTC. It encodes CASSLTFRDRGKSSYNEQFF.

J is TRBJ2-3 and V is TRBV9; D remains unclear. This CDR3 region has 13 residues. Per germline, CDR1 SGDLS and CDR2 YYNGEE. Trimming pared 3 bases from V and 0 bases from J, leaving 5 bases between. CDR3 loop: CASSGPSTDTQYF. The DNA for the CDR3 is TGTGCCAGCAGCGGACCTAGCACAGATACGCAGTATTTT.

The chain combines TRBV7-8 with TRBJ2-1; 9 bases are shared with TRBD1. After removal of 5 bases from V and 4 bases from J, the junction contained 9 bases not matched to a gene. Germline loops: CDR1 SGHVS, CDR2 FQNEAQ. This CDR3 has 16 residues. The CDR3: CASSPEWDREYNEQFF. The CDR3 DNA reads as TGTGCCAGCAGCCCCGAGTGGGACAGGGAGTACAATGAGCAGTTCTTC.